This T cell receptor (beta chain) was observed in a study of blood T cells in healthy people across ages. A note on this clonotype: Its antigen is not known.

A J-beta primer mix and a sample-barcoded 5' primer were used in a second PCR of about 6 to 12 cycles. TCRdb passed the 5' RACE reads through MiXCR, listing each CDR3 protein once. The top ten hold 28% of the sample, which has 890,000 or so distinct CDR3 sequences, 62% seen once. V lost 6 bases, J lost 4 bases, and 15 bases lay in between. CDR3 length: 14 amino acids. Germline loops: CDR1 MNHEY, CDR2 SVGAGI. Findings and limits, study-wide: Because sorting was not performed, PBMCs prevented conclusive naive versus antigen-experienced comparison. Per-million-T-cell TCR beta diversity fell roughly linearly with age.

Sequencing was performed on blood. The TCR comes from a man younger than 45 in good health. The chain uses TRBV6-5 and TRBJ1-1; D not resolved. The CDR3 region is CASSYRGSFTEAFF. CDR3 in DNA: TGTGCCAGCAGCTACCGTGGATCGTTCACTGAAGCTTTCTTT.